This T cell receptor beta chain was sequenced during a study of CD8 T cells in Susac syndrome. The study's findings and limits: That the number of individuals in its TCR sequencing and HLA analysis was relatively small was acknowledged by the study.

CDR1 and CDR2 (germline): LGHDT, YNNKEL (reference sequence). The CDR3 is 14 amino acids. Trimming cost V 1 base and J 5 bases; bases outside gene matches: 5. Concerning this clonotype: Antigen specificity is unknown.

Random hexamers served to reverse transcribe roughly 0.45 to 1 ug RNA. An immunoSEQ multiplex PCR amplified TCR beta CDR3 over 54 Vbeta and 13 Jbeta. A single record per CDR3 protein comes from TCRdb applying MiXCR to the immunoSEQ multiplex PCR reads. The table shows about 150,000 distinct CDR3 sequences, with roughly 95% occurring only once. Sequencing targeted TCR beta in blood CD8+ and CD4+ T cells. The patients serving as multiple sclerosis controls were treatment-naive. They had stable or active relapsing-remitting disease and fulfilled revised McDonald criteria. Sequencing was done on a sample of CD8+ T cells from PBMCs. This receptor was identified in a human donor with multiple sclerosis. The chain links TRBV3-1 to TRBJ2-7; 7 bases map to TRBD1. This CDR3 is CASSQGQGENEQYF. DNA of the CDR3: TGTGCCAGCAGCCAAGGACAGGGTGAAAACGAGCAGTACTTC.